One and the same sample provided the 16 T cell receptor beta chains below, sequenced in a study of T cell repertoires in cytomegalovirus infection. Via MiXCR, TCRdb re-called the reads, giving one row per CDR3 protein. The repertoire consists of some 400,000 distinct CDR3 sequences, with around 32% occurring once and the leading ten covering roughly 13%. Sample: PBMCs. The receptors originated from a human donor in good health (CMV status not recorded). Some clones in this sample may be carry-over from other donors' samples.

This clonotype showed up just a few times. V gene TRBV28 combines with J gene TRBJ1-5; 9 bases are shared with TRBD1. Germline V gene sequence: CDR1 MDHEN, CDR2 SYDVKM. The length of the CDR3 is 20 residues. J was trimmed by 3 bases and V by 6 bases; bases with no gene match: 21. CDR3 bases: TGTGCCAGCAGCCCCCTGGCGACAGGGGGGGCCCGGGGAATCAATCAGCCCCAGCATTTT. This translates into CASSPLATGGARGINQPQHF.

A few counts support this clonotype. The chain joins TRBV7-9 to TRBJ2-7; possibly TRBD1 or TRBD2 for D (6 bases each). In germline, CDR1 is SEHNR, CDR2 FQNEAQ (reference sequence). This CDR3 has 13 amino acids. The ends were cut back, 5 bases at V and 7 bases at J, with 15 bases in the middle. The CDR3 bases are TGTGCCAGCAGCCCCGAATGGGGGGCAGAGCAGTACTTC. Its translation: CASSPEWGAEQYF.

This clonotype was detected ten times or more. The chain employs TRBV4-2 and TRBJ2-1; 10 bases are a match to TRBD2. The germline V gene has CDR1 LGHNA and CDR2 YNFKEQ. V dropped 0 bases and J dropped 6; count of bases not matched to a gene: 8. There are 17 residues in the CDR3. In DNA, the CDR3 is TGTGCCAGCAGCCAAGATCACGGGTCTAGCGGGAGCAATGAGCAGTTCTTC. Translation gives CASSQDHGSSGSNEQFF.

This clonotype has more than one count but fewer than ten. This chain links TRBV12-3 or TRBV12-4 with TRBJ1-1; TRBD1 matches at 7 bases. J lost 0 bases, V lost 0 bases, and 4 bases had no gene match. CDR3 length: 16 residues. DNA for the CDR3: TGTGCCAGCAGTTTAGCAACTGGGACAGTGAACACTGAAGCTTTCTTT. This sequence encodes CASSLATGTVNTEAFF.

This clonotype was recorded many times. The CDR3 loop is CASSLGGSYSGNTIYF. CDR3 sequence (DNA): TGTGCCAGCAGCTTAGGGGGATCCTACTCTGGAAACACCATATATTTT. V usage is TRBV7-2 and J usage is TRBJ1-3; D uncertain. CDR1 and CDR2 (germline): SGHTA, FQGNSA. This CDR3 contains 16 residues. Trimming stripped 1 base from V and 0 bases from J, with 10 bases between.

This clonotype has a count of ten or more. The chain is built from TRBV12-3 or TRBV12-4 and TRBJ1-1, with D tentatively TRBD1 (5 bases). This CDR3 comprises 15 residues. V lost 1 base and J lost 1, with 10 bases in between. The CDR3 sequence: CASSLGSGGNTEAFF. The CDR3 nucleotides read TGTGCCAGCAGTTTAGGGTCCGGGGGGAACACTGAAGCTTTCTTT.

The chain recombines TRBV25-1 with TRBJ1-4; 9 positions match TRBD1. This CDR3 contains 15 residues. V lost 3 bases to trimming and J lost 8 bases; unmatched junction nucleotides: 7. Germline V lookup: CDR1 MGHDK, CDR2 SYGVNS. DNA of the CDR3: TGTGCCAGCAGTGACCATGGGACAGGGAGGGAAAAACTGTTTTTT. It codes for CASSDHGTGREKLFF.

CDR3 bases: TGTGCCAGCACTTCAGACGGGGTCACCCTTAATTCACCCCTCCACTTT. It translates to CASTSDGVTLNSPLHF. V is TRBV6-1 and J is TRBJ1-6, with unresolved D. CDR1 and CDR2 (germline): MNHNS, SASEGT. The V and J ends lost 7 bases and 6 bases respectively, with 19 bases between them. The CDR3 sequence is 16 residues long.

The table lists this clonotype with many counts. The chain employs TRBV7-2 and TRBJ2-3, with D perhaps matching TRBD1 (6 bases). The CDR3 is made up of 16 amino acids. Trimming cost V 7 bases and J 7 bases, with 24 bases left between them. Looked up from germline, CDR1 is SGHTA and CDR2 is FQGNSA. CDR3 protein: CASTSQGPGLVNTQYF. CDR3 DNA: TGTGCCAGCACCTCACAGGGTCCGGGCCTAGTAAATACGCAGTATTTT.

This clonotype has only a few counts. The chain links TRBV20-1 to TRBJ1-2, with D perhaps TRBD1 (6 bases). The CDR3 has 15 residues. Germline V gene lookup returns CDR1 DFQATT and CDR2 SNEGSKA (reference sequence). Trimming shortened V by 0 bases and J by 4 bases, and 15 bases separated the two germline ends. CDR3 amino acids: CSARDPAGVIYGYTF. CDR3 DNA: TGCAGTGCTAGAGATCCGGCAGGGGTTATCTATGGCTACACCTTC.

V usage is TRBV18 and J usage is TRBJ2-7; 9 nucleotides match TRBD2. This CDR3 contains 15 residues. Per the germline V gene, CDR1 is KGHSH and CDR2 is LQKENI. V was clipped by 3 bases and J by 6 bases; unmatched bases: 9. This CDR3 is CASSPLGGGAFEQYF. Written as DNA, the CDR3 is TGTGCCAGCTCACCTCTCGGCGGGGGGGCGTTCGAGCAGTACTTC.

The gene calls are TRBV19 and TRBJ1-1; D uncertain. Germline V gene lookup returns CDR1 LNHDA and CDR2 SQIVND (reference sequence). This CDR3 has 13 amino acids. Trimming removed 7 bases from V and 7 bases from J, with 16 bases in between. The DNA for the CDR3 is TGTGCCAGTACCCCAAGTGGGGTTCTTGAAGCTTTCTTT. Residues: CASTPSGVLEAFF.

In regard to this clonotype: Relative to the germline gene, one junction end is altered; a read error may explain this. The V gene is TRBV6-5, the J gene TRBJ1-4; the D is unclear. Germline values: CDR1 MNHEY, CDR2 SVGAGI. This CDR3 has 14 residues. CDR3 protein: CASSDSSSNEKLFF. For the CDR3, the DNA is TGTGCCAGCAGTGACTCAAGCTCAAATGAAAAACTGTTTTTT.

This clonotype was seen a few times. The chain links TRBV11-2 to TRBJ1-1, with D possibly being TRBD1 (5 bases). This CDR3 spans 12 amino acids. Between the trimmed V and J ends, which lost 5 bases and 10 bases, there was a span of 14 bases. The germline CDR1 and CDR2 sequences are SGHAT and FQNNGV. CDR3: CASSLGHLPAFF. The CDR3, as DNA: TGTGCCAGCAGCCTAGGACATCTTCCAGCTTTCTTT.

This clonotype came up a few times. The chain recombines TRBV6-2 or TRBV6-3 with TRBJ2-1, with TRBD1 identical over 7 bases. The trim removed 7 bases at V and 6 bases at J, leaving 9 bases unmatched. Germline V gene data show CDR1 as MNHEY and CDR2 as SVGEGT. CDR3 length: 14 residues. The CDR3 DNA reads TGTGCCAGCATCAGTCAGGGGGTGGGCAATGAGCAGTTCTTC. This sequence encodes CASISQGVGNEQFF.

The chain links TRBV12-5 to TRBJ1-1, with 7 bases fitting TRBD1. CDR3 length: 13 amino acids. Per the germline V gene, CDR1 is LGHNT and CDR2 is FRNRAP. Trimming at V came to 5 bases and at J to 3 bases, leaving 3 bases not matched to a gene. CDR3 sequence (DNA): TGTGCTAGTGGTGGGGACAGAGACACTGAAGCTTTCTTT. It specifies CASGGDRDTEAFF.